This entry is about one TCR beta chain. Its antigen is unknown. Sorting was used to obtain naive CD8 T cells (CD8+CD4-CCR7+CD45RA+). Trimming took 8 bases from V and 6 from J; bases not matched to a gene: 4. The CDR3 totals 13 residues. CDR1 SNHLY and CDR2 FYNNEI come from the germline V gene. The source of the sample is a study of molecular identifiers for immune sequencing clone quantification. Study observations and caveats: Identical TCR molecules sharing a barcode could underestimate highly expanded clone sizes.

One entry per CDR3 protein, called by TCRdb with MiXCR from the PCR reads. The sample has about 40,000 distinct CDR3 sequences; approximately 18% are singletons. J is TRBJ1-2 and V is TRBV2; TRBD1 agrees at 12 bases. The source material was naive CD8+ T cells from blood, with Jurkat cell RNA spiked in. Subset here: FACS-sorted CD8+CD4-CCR7+CD45RA+ naive T cells. This clonotype was sampled from a human donor in good health. Some libraries in this study had Jurkat cell RNA spiked in. CDR3 sequence (DNA): TGTGCCAGCCCGGGACAGGGGGCCCATGGCTACACCTTC. Protein sequence: CASPGQGAHGYTF.